The entry below describes one TCR beta chain. The entry originates in a study of blood T cell repertoires in COVID-19. Clinical history reported by participants formed the basis on which cohorts were assigned. V lost 6 bases, J lost 2 bases, and 7 bases lay in between. Germline lookup yields CDR1 LNHDA and CDR2 SQIVND (reference sequence). The length of the CDR3 is 13 residues. The data were produced by immunoSEQ multiplex PCR, yet TCRdb's version contains in-frame clones alone and is incomplete. Here the sample spans 290,000 or so clones, 80% to 95% being singletons. Sequenced input: PBMCs or T cells enriched from blood (not recorded which). This TCR was recovered from a woman between 25 and 40 years old who had recovered from COVID-19. V usage is TRBV19 and J usage is TRBJ2-2, with D unresolved. Here the CDR3 reads CASSNSNTGELFF. In DNA form, the CDR3 reads TGTGCCAGTAGCAATTCCAACACCGGGGAGCTGTTTTTT.